What follows is one T cell receptor (beta chain) and its context. Documented treatment: roughly 18 received Ad26.COV2.S at low or high dose, single or two shots; a few received placebo; per-sample allocation not given. Sampling was done on day 63 after the first vaccine or placebo injection. This specimen comes from a study of Ad26.COV2.S vaccination and SARS-CoV-2 variants. Study-level background: The donor was enrolled in the Ad26.COV2.S arm of the COV1001 trial.

The method was immunoSEQ multiplex PCR; TCRdb's version includes in-frame clones alone and lacks a portion of them. The sample lists roughly 700,000 clones, roughly 90% occurring once. Per the germline V gene, CDR1 is SGHKS and CDR2 is YYEKEE (reference sequence). Trimming left V 1 base short and J 1 base short, with 8 bases between. The CDR3 is 14 residues long. Sequences were derived from peripheral blood, sampled in a trial of Ad26.COV2.S vaccine versus placebo. The chain uses TRBV5-5 and TRBJ2-5; possibly TRBD1 for D (6 bases). This TCR derives from a person between 18 and 59 years old who received the Ad26.COV2.S COVID-19 vaccine or a placebo. DNA for the CDR3: TGTGCCAGCAGCTTGATAGGGGGCCAAGAGACCCAGTACTTC. This sequence encodes CASSLIGGQETQYF.